This T cell receptor beta chain was captured in a study of T cell responses to AZD1222 COVID-19 vaccine. Clones were read by immunoSEQ multiplex PCR, and TCRdb kept only the in-frame ones, dropping some. This table holds some 99,000 clones, approximately 88% found once. The CDR3 spans 14 residues. Germline lookup yields CDR1 LNHDA and CDR2 SQIVND (reference sequence). V shed 6 bases, J shed 5 bases, and the junction held 6 bases outside the gene matches. The chain has TRBV19 and TRBJ2-3; 9 bases agree with TRBD2. The receptor was derived from an adult who received the AZD1222 COVID-19 vaccine. The material was peripheral blood, obtained 28 days after the second AZD1222 dose. The CDR3 region is CASRKGLALDTQYF. The DNA for the CDR3 is TGTGCCAGTAGAAAGGGACTAGCCCTAGATACGCAGTATTTT.